Listed here is a single T cell receptor beta chain. The data were obtained in a study of blood T cell repertoires in COVID-19. Looking at the study overall: Specimens from acute and convalescent COVID-19 originated in the United States, Italy and Spain. In each case, the material was cDNA or gDNA derived from T cells, B-cell-depleted T cells, or PBMCs.

Patients from Seattle were sampled longitudinally, starting during active infection. Original handling: By means of reference gene primer amplification, nucleated cell counts were estimated. Assay: immunoSEQ multiplex PCR; the TCRdb copy retains only in-frame clones and omits some. V, J and clone size were drawn from that table, and D and trimming were deduced from the DNA. The sample gives 200,000 to 250,000 clones, around 89% of which show up once; less than 3.5% is in the top ten. Sequenced sample: peripheral blood. This TCR was recovered from a man between 25 and 39 years old with COVID-19, enrolled during active disease.

In nucleotides, the CDR3 is TGTGCCAGCTCGCCAACCGCAACAGGGGTTTCCTACAATGAGCAGTTCTTC. Translating it yields CASSPTATGVSYNEQFF. The chain employs TRBV7-9 and TRBJ2-1; 7 bases are a match to TRBD1. The CDR3 is 17 amino acids. Germline assignment: CDR1 SEHNR and CDR2 FQNEAQ (reference sequence). V lost 8 bases and J lost 1; bases outside the gene matches: 14.